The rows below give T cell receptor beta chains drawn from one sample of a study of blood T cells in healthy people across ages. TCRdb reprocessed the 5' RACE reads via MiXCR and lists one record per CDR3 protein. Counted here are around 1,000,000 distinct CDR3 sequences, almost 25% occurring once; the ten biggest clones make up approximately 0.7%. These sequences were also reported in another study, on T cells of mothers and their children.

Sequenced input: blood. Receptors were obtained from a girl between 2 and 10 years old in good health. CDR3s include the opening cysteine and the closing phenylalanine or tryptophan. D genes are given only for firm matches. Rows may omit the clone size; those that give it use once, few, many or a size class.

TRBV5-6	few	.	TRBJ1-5	TGTGCCAGCAGCTTACAAATGACTCCATTACAGAGGCAGCCCCAGCATTTT	CASSLQMTPLQRQPQHF
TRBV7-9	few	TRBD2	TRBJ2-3	TGTGCCAGCAGCCGACTAGCGGGAGAGGAACATACGCAGTATTTT	CASSRLAGEEHTQYF
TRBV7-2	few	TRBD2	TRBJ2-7	TGTGCCAGCAGCTTATTTAGCGGGAGTCAGTACGAGCAGTACTTC	CASSLFSGSQYEQYF
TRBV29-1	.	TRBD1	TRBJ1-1	TGCAGCGTTGAACCACGCCCTAAGGGAGGGACAGGCGCTTTCTTT	CSVEPRPKGGTGAFF
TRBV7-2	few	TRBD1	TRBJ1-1	TGTGCCAGCAGACCATCGACAGGGACGAACACTGAAGCTTTCTTT	CASRPSTGTNTEAFF
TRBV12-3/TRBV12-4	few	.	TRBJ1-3	TGTGCCAGCAGTGGACGCGACAGATCCTCTGGAAACACCATATATTTT	CASSGRDRSSGNTIYF
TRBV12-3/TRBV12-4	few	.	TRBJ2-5	TGTGCCAGCAGGGAGGGGACCCTAGAAGAGACCCAGTACTTC	CASREGTLEETQYF
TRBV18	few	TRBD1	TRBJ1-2	TGTGCCAGCTCACGGGACAGGGCTAACTATGGCTACACCTTC	CASSRDRANYGYTF
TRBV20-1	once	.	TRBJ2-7	TGCAGTGCTAGATATCGGCAGCACGAGCAGTACTTC	CSARYRQHEQYF
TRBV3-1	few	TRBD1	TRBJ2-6	TGTGCCAGCAGCCCCAGAGACAGGGTTAGGCTCGGGGCCAACGTCCTGACTTTC	CASSPRDRVRLGANVLTF
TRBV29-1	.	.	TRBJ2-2	TGCAGCGGTATGGTGAACACCGGGGAGCTGTTTTTT	CSGMVNTGELFF
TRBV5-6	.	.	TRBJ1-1	TGTGCCAGCAGCACTTGGGTCAGGAACACTGAAGCTTTCTTT	CASSTWVRNTEAFF
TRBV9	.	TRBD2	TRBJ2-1	TGTGCCAGCGGCGTATGGGGGGGGGAAAATGAGCAGTTCTTC	CASGVWGGENEQFF
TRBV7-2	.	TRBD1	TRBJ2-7	TGTGCCAGCAGCTCTTGGGACAGGGGGGACTACGAGCAGTACTTC	CASSSWDRGDYEQYF
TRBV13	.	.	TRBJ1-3	TGTGCCAGCAGCGTTTCAGAAACTGGAAACACCATATATTTT	CASSVSETGNTIYF
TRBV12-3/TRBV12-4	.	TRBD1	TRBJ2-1	TGTGCCAGCAGCCTAGCAGGGGGAGTGAAAAATGAGCAGTTCTTC	CASSLAGGVKNEQFF
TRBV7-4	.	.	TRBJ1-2	TGTGCCAGCAGCCGTCAGACGGGCATGGCCTATGGCTACACCTTC	CASSRQTGMAYGYTF
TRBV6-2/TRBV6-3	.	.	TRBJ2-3	TGTGCCAGCAGTTTTAGCGGCCACACAGATACGCAGTATTTT	CASSFSGHTDTQYF
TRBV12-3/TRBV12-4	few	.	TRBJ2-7	TGTGCCAGCATGAATCGTGGGCACGTTCAGTACTTC	CASMNRGHVQYF
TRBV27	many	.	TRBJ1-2	TGTGCCAGCAGCCTGGGGGGCGCCGACTATGGCTACACCTTC	CASSLGGADYGYTF
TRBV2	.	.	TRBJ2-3	TGTGCCAGCAGTATGGACGCCACTAGCACAGATACGCAGTATTTT	CASSMDATSTDTQYF
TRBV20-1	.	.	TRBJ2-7	TGCAGTGCTAGAGAGATCCTAGCCGGCGAGCAGTACTTC	CSAREILAGEQYF
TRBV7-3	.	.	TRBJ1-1	TGTGCCAGCAGCTTAATCCCTGGCGGGAACACTGAAGCTTTCTTT	CASSLIPGGNTEAFF
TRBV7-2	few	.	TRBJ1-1	TGTGCCAGCAGCTTAAGTGGGGGGCTGAACACTGAAGCTTTCTTT	CASSLSGGLNTEAFF
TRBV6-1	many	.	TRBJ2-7	TGTGCCAGCAGTGTTCAGGGGTACGAGCAGTACTTC	CASSVQGYEQYF
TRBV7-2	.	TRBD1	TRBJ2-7	TGTGCCAGCAGCTTCGGGACAGGGGTCAACGAGCAGTACTTC	CASSFGTGVNEQYF
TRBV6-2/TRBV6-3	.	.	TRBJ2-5	TGTGCCAGCAAGATACAAGAGACCCAGTACTTC	CASKIQETQYF
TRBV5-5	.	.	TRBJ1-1	TGTGCCAGCAGCTTGGGAGCGGCAGAGTCAATGAACACTGAAGCTTTCTTT	CASSLGAAESMNTEAFF
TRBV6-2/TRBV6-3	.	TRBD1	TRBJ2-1	TGTGCCAGCAGTTACCCGACAGGGGCCACCCACAATGAGCAGTTCTTC	CASSYPTGATHNEQFF
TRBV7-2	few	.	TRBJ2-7	TGTGCCAGCAGCTTAGCCCTCGAGCAGTACTTC	CASSLALEQYF
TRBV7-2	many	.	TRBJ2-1	TGTGCCAGCAGTCCTGGTCCCTACAATGAGCAGTTCTTC	CASSPGPYNEQFF
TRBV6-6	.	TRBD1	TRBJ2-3	TGTGCCAGCGGCGAACAGGGGTACGATACGCAGTATTTT	CASGEQGYDTQYF
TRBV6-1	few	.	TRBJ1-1	TGTGCCAGCAGTGACATACGGGGGGTGGGGGTTGAAGCTTTCTTT	CASSDIRGVGVEAFF
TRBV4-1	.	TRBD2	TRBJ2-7	TGCGCCAGCAGCCAAGATTACGGCGGGAGTGCCTACGAGCAGTACTTC	CASSQDYGGSAYEQYF
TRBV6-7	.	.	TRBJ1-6	TGTGCCAGCAGTTACTCGTTTCGGACAGTAGATTCACCCCTCCACTTT	CASSYSFRTVDSPLHF
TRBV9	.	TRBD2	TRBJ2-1	TGTGCCAGCAGCGTATATGCTAGCGGGGGGGCCAGTGAGCAGTTCTTC	CASSVYASGGASEQFF
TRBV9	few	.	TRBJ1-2	TGTGCCAGCAGCCCGAAGTTCGACTATGGCTACACCTTC	CASSPKFDYGYTF
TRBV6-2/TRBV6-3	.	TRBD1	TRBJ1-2	TGTGCCAGCAGCTCGGGACAGATCGACTACACCTTC	CASSSGQIDYTF
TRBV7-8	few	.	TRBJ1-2	TGTGCCAGCAGCTTAGTGGGGGGGAATTTTAACTATGGCTACACCTTC	CASSLVGGNFNYGYTF
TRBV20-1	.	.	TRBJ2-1	TGCAGCGCCGGCCGTGACGGACCCTTGGTGGGGGAGCAGTTCTTC	CSAGRDGPLVGEQFF
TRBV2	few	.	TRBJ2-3	TGTGCCAGCTTAAATGGTCGCACAGATACGCAGTATTTT	CASLNGRTDTQYF
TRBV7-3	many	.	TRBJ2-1	TGTGCCAGCAGCTTATCAGGTATCCTCGCTGAGCAGTTCTTC	CASSLSGILAEQFF
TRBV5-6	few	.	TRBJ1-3	TGTGCCAGCAGCCCGGATGGGGGAAACACCATATATTTT	CASSPDGGNTIYF
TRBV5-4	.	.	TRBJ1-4	TGTGCCAGCAGTTCCGACGCGAATGAAAAACTGTTTTTT	CASSSDANEKLFF
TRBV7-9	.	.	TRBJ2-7	TGTGCCAGCAGCTTAGTACAGGATCGGTACGAGCAGTACTTC	CASSLVQDRYEQYF
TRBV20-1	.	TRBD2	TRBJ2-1	TGCAGTGCTAGAGGGCTCGGACTAGCGGGGGCCTTATACAATGAGCAGTTCTTC	CSARGLGLAGALYNEQFF
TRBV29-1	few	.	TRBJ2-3	TGCAGCGTGGGGGGGACATCCCTCCAGTGGGATACGCAGTATTTT	CSVGGTSLQWDTQYF
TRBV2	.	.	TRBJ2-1	TGTGCCAGCAGACCCAGTCTCAGGGAAAGCTCCTACAATGAGCAGTTCTTC	CASRPSLRESSYNEQFF
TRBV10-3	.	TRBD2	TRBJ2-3	TGTGCCATCAGTGAAGCTTCAAGCGGGGGTTATACAGATACGCAGTATTTT	CAISEASSGGYTDTQYF
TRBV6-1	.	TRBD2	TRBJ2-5	TGTGCCAGCGGAATAGGACTAGCGGGAGGGGGCGGCGAGACCCAGTACTTC	CASGIGLAGGGGETQYF
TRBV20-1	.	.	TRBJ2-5	TGCAGTACTCTGAGGCCCCAAGAGACCCAGTACTTC	CSTLRPQETQYF
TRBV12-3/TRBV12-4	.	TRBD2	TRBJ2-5	TGTGCCAGCAGCCTGCGGGGGGAGTACCAAGAGACCCAGTACTTC	CASSLRGEYQETQYF
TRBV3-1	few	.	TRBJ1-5	TGTGCCAGCAGCTCTCGTGTTGGGGATCAGCCCCAGCATTTT	CASSSRVGDQPQHF